This T cell receptor beta chain was sequenced in a study of T cell responses to AZD1222 COVID-19 vaccine. Study-wide background: Doses given second, at about 4 or about 12 weeks, were pooled. Study conclusions and caveats: There were vaccine-associated CD4 TCRs across spike, dominant at 160-218 and 743-854.

This CDR3 has 19 residues. Trimming cost V 1 base and J 1 base, with 19 bases left between them. The germline V gene encodes CDR1 LGHDT and CDR2 YNNKEL (reference sequence). The data were produced by immunoSEQ multiplex PCR, yet TCRdb's version contains in-frame clones alone and is incomplete. The sample consists of about 140,000 clones, roughly 90% of them appearing once. In regard to this clone: Its antigen is unidentified.

The V and J genes are TRBV3-1 (or the pseudogene TRBV3-2) and TRBJ1-4; TRBD1 is a possible D gene (6 bases). Source: peripheral blood, taken on day 0 of AZD1222 vaccination. The sequence came from an adult in good health. The CDR3 bases are TGTGCCAGCAGCCAAGGGGGGCCCCCCCCTGGGGGAACTAATGAAAAACTGTTTTTT. Translated: CASSQGGPPPGGTNEKLFF.